Included here is one T cell receptor beta chain sequence, with context. Its antigen is currently not known. Base qualities are not at hand, and no much larger clone is one base apart. The protocol used for the library was the immunoSEQ multiplex PCR assay. TCRdb stores this immuneACCESS table with in-frame sequences only. Part of the clones is absent; in the studies checked, under half of the shortfall reflects unresolved V genes, and no reason is known for the rest. For this sample the table gives 65,000 to 75,000 clones, of which 85% to 95% were detected only once. Clones ranked in the top ten supply approximately 2.8% of the sample. This sample is drawn from a study of T cell changes during pregnancy in multiple sclerosis (dated by TCRdb to the late 2010s). About the full investigation: In women with multiple sclerosis, the researchers looked at how the T cell repertoire shifted as pregnancy progressed.

Inclusive of the bounding cysteine and phenylalanine, the CDR3 is 11 residues long. Only CDR3 DNA remains: 33 bases, in frame from the first base. V is clipped by 3 bases and J by 5 bases, and the sequence between their germline boundaries is 5 bases long. Reading the germline V gene gives CDR1 SGDLS and CDR2 YYNGEE. The sequence was obtained from a female donor in good health, enrolled as a control in a pregnancy study. This specimen was CD8+ T cells from peripheral blood mononuclear cells, taken in the third trimester of pregnancy. The rearrangement combines TRBV9 with TRBJ1-2; the D gene assignment is ambiguous. The CDR3 region: CASSALYGYTF. The nucleotides read TGTGCCAGCAGCGCCCTATATGGCTACACCTTC.